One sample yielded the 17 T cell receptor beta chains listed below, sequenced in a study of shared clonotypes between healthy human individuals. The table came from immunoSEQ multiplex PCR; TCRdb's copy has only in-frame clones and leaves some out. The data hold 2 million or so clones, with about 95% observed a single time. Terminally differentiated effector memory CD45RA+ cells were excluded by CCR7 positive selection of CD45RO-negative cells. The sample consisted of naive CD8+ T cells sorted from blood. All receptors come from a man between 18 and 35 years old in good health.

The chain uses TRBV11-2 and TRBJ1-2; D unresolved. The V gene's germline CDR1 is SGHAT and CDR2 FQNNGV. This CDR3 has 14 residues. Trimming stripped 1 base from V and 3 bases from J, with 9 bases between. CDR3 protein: CASSLGPGYYGYTF. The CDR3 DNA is TGTGCCAGCAGCTTAGGACCTGGCTACTATGGCTACACCTTC. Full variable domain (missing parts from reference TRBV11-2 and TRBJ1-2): EAGVAQSPRYKIIEKRQSVAFWCNPISGHATLYWYQQILGQGPKLLIQFQNNGVVDDSQLPKDRFSAERLKGVDSTLKIQPAKLEDSAVYLCASSLGPGYYGYTFGSGTRLTVV.

The CDR3 sequence: CASSLALRGQGGVYEQYF. DNA for the CDR3: TGTGCCAGCAGCTTAGCCCTCCGGGGGCAGGGTGGGGTCTACGAGCAGTACTTC. The chain uses TRBV7-6 and TRBJ2-7; D could derive from TRBD1 or TRBD2 (6 bases each). The V gene lost 0 bases and the J gene lost 3 bases, with 21 bases spanning the gap. Germline V CDR1 and CDR2: SGHVS, FNYEAQ. The CDR3 has 18 residues. The full variable domain, its missing parts supplied by reference TRBV7-6 and TRBJ2-7, is GAGVSQSPRYKVTKRGQDVALRCDPISGHVSLYWYRQALGQGPEFLTYFNYEAQQDKSGLPNDRFSAERPEGSISTLTIQRTEQRDSAMYRCASSLALRGQGGVYEQYFGPGTRLTVT.

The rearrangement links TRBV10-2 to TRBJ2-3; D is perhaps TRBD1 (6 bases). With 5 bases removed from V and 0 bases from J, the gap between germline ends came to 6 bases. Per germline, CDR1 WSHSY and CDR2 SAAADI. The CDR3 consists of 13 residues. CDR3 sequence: CASSQGSTDTQYF. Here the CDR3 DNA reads TGCGCCAGCAGTCAGGGGAGCACAGATACGCAGTATTTT.

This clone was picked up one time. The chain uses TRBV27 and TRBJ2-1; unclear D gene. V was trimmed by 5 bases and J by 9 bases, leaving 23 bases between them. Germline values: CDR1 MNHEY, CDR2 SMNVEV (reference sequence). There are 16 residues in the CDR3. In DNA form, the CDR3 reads TGTGCCAGCAGTCCCTTTCGTGTTCAGAGTTCGGGTGAGCAGTTCTTC. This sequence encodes CASSPFRVQSSGEQFF.

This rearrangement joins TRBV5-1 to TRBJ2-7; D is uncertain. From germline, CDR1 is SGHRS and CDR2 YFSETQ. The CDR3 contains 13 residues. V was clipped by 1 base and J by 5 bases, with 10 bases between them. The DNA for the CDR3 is TGCGCCAGCAGCTTGAGAACCGAGGACGAGCAGTACTTC. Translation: CASSLRTEDEQYF.

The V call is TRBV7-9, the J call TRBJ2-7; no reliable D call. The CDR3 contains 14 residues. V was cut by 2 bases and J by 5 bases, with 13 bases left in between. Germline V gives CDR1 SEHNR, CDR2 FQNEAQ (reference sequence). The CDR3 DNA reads TGTGCCAGCAGCTTACCGGCCCCTGAGAACGAGCAGTACTTC. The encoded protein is CASSLPAPENEQYF.

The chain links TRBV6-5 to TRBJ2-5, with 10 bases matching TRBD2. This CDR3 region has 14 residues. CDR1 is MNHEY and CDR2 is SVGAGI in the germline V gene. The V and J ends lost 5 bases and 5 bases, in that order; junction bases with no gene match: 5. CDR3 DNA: TGTGCCAGCAGTAGCGGGGGGGCCTGGGAGACCCAGTACTTC. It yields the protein CASSSGGAWETQYF.

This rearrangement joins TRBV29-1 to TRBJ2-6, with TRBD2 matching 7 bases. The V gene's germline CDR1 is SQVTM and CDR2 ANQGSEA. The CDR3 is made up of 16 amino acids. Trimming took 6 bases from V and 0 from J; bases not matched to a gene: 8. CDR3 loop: CSVPLAEASGANVLTF. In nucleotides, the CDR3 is TGCAGCGTCCCGCTAGCGGAGGCCTCTGGGGCCAACGTCCTGACTTTC.

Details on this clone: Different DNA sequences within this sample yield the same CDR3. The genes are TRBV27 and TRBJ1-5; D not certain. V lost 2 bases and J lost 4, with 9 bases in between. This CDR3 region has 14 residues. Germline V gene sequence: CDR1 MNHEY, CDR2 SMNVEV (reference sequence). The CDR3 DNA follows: TGTGCCAGCAGTTTAGGCCCCAATAATCAGCCCCAGCATTTT. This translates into CASSLGPNNQPQHF.

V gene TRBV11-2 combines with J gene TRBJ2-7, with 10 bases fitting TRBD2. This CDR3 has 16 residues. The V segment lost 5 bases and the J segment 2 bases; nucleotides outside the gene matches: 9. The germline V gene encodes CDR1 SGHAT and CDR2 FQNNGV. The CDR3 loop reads CASSPLAGPRTYEQYF. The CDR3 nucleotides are TGTGCCAGCAGCCCACTAGCGGGACCCAGAACCTACGAGCAGTACTTC. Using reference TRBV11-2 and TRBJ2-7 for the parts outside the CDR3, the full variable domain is EAGVAQSPRYKIIEKRQSVAFWCNPISGHATLYWYQQILGQGPKLLIQFQNNGVVDDSQLPKDRFSAERLKGVDSTLKIQPAKLEDSAVYLCASSPLAGPRTYEQYFGPGTRLTVT.

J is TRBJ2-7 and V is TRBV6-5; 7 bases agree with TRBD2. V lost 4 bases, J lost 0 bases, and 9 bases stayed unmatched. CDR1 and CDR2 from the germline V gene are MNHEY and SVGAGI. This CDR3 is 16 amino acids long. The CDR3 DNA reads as TGTGCCAGCAGTTTTTGGGCTAGCGGCAGCTCCTACGAGCAGTACTTC. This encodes CASSFWASGSSYEQYF.

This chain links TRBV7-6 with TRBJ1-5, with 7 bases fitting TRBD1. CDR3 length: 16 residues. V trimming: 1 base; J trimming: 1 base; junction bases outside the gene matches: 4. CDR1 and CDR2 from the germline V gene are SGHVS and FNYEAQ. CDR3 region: CASSLGTRGSNQPQHF. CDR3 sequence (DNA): TGTGCCAGCAGCTTAGGTACCAGGGGGAGCAATCAGCCCCAGCATTTT.

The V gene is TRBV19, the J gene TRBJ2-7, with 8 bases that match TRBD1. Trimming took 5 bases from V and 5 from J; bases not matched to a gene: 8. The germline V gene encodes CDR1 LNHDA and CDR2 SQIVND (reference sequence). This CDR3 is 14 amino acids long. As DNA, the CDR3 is TGTGCCAGTAGTTCAGGACAGGGTGGGCACGAGCAGTACTTC. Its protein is CASSSGQGGHEQYF.

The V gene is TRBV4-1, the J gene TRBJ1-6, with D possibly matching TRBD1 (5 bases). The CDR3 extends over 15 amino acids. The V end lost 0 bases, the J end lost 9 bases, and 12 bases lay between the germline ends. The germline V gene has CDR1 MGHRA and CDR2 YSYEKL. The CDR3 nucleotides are TGCGCCAGCAGCCAAGATTTGCACGGGGCTTCACCCCTCCACTTT. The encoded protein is CASSQDLHGASPLHF.

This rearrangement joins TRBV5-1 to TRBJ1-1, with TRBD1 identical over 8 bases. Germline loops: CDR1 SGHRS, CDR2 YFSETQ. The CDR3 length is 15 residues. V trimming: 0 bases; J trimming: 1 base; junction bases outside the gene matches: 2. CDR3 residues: CASSLGTGRNTEAFF. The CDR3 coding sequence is TGCGCCAGCAGCTTGGGGACAGGGAGGAACACTGAAGCTTTCTTT.

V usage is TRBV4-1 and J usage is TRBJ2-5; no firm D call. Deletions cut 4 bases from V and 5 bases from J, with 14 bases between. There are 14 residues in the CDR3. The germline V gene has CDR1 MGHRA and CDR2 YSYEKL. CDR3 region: CASSPRSSVETQYF. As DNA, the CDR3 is TGCGCCAGCAGCCCCAGAAGCAGCGTGGAGACCCAGTACTTC.

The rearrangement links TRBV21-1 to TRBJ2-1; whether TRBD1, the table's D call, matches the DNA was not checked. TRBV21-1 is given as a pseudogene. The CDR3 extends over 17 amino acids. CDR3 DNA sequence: TGTGCCAGCAGCAAAGGAGGCAGGGATAGCTCCTACAATGAGCAGTTCTTC. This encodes CASSKGGRDSSYNEQFF.